This TCR beta chain was found in a study of shared clonotypes between healthy human individuals. Study outcomes and limitations: The study's rarefaction showed incomplete sorted-subset sequencing despite large depth.

Regarding this clone: The antigen is not known.

This table comes from immunoSEQ multiplex PCR, and its TCRdb copy is limited to in-frame clones, with some not included. The sample has millions of clones, 85% to 95% seen once; the top ten hold 0.13%. CDR1 and CDR2 (germline): KGHSH, LQKENI. Deletions cut 2 bases from V and 0 bases from J, with 13 bases between. CDR3 length equals 17 residues. The receptor's source is a man aged 18 to 29 in good health. The sequencing sample was made of naive CD4+ T cells sorted from blood. Subset reported: CD45RA+ positively selected. V usage is TRBV18 and J usage is TRBJ2-2; no firm D call. The CDR3 DNA reads as TGTGCCAGCTCACCATTCCTATCGCACTCGAACACCGGGGAGCTGTTTTTT. Protein product: CASSPFLSHSNTGELFF.